This record concerns one TCR beta chain sequence. The data were obtained in a study of T cell changes during pregnancy in multiple sclerosis. Only in-frame clones appear in the TCRdb table, and some are missing; sequencing was by immunoSEQ multiplex PCR. The sample holds over 85,000 clones, about 91% seen once. This CDR3 comprises 15 residues. Germline CDR1 is MDHEN and CDR2 is SYDVKM. Trimming removed 6 bases at V and 7 bases at J, with 19 bases between. This clonotype was sampled from a female donor in good health, enrolled as a control in a pregnancy study. The chain employs TRBV28 and TRBJ1-5; D gene unclear. Material: peripheral blood, obtained in the first trimester of pregnancy. The CDR3 bases are TGTGCCAGCAGCCTGCCTGCCGGGGTGACCCAGCCCCAGCATTTT. Translated: CASSLPAGVTQPQHF.